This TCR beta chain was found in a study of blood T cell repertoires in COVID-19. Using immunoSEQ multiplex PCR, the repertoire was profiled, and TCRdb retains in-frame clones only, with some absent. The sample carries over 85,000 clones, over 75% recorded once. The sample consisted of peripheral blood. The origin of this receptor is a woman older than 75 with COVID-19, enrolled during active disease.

The CDR3 here is CASSLFGGTAYEQYF. Here the CDR3 DNA reads TGCGCCAGCAGCTTGTTCGGCGGGACAGCCTACGAGCAGTACTTC. The V and J genes are TRBV5-1 and TRBJ2-7, with D tentatively TRBD1 (7 bases). Germline V gives CDR1 SGHRS, CDR2 YFSETQ. This CDR3 comprises 15 residues. The V and J ends lost 1 base and 2 bases respectively, with 13 bases between them.